One sample yielded the 27 T cell receptor beta chains listed below, sequenced in a study of blood T cell repertoires in COVID-19. Generated by immunoSEQ multiplex PCR, the TCRdb table keeps only in-frame clones and is missing some. The data hold over 110,000 clones, with roughly 85% observed a single time. Sequenced sample: peripheral blood. The receptors shown here come from a man aged 55 to 70 with acute or convalescent COVID-19.

This chain connects TRBV3-1 (or the pseudogene TRBV3-2) to TRBJ1-2; D is ambiguous. Trimming pared 1 base from V and 1 base from J, leaving 7 bases between. This CDR3 spans 14 amino acids. CDR1 and CDR2 from the germline V gene are LGHDT and YNNKEL (reference sequence). Written as DNA, the CDR3 is TGTGCCAGCAGCCAAGGGCCTCGTAACTATGGCTACACCTTC. Protein sequence: CASSQGPRNYGYTF.

The chain carries TRBV7-8 and TRBJ1-2; D remains ambiguous. CDR1 is SGHVS and CDR2 is FQNEAQ in the germline V gene. CDR3 length: 15 amino acids. Deletions cut 0 bases from V and 8 bases from J, with 16 bases between. CDR3 sequence: CASSLAHLTAGGYTF. The CDR3 DNA follows: TGTGCCAGCAGCTTAGCGCACCTAACAGCAGGAGGCTACACCTTC.

The V gene is TRBV9, the J gene TRBJ2-1; 7 bases match TRBD1. The J segment lost 2 bases and the V segment lost 0 bases, leaving 2 bases of the junction unmatched. The CDR3 runs to 15 residues. CDR1 and CDR2 (germline): SGDLS, YYNGEE. CDR3 residues: CASSVGQGTYNEQFF. CDR3 nucleotides: TGTGCCAGCAGCGTAGGACAGGGTACCTACAATGAGCAGTTCTTC.

A remark on this clone: Other DNA sequences of this sample code for an identical CDR3. The V and J genes are TRBV19 and TRBJ1-1; D possibly corresponds to TRBD1 (6 bases). The CDR3 is made up of 14 amino acids. V was cut by 4 bases and J by 1 base, with 10 bases left in between. Germline V gene lookup returns CDR1 LNHDA and CDR2 SQIVND (reference sequence). This CDR3 reads CASSTGTPNTEAFF. The CDR3 nucleotides are TGTGCCAGTAGTACCGGGACACCGAACACTGAAGCTTTCTTT.

The rearrangement links TRBV7-2 to TRBJ1-2, with D possibly being TRBD1 (6 bases). Trimming cost V 6 bases and J 4 bases, with 15 bases left between them. This CDR3 is 14 amino acids long. Germline values: CDR1 SGHTA, CDR2 FQGNSA. The CDR3 spells CASSPDQGSYGYTF. The DNA for the CDR3 is TGTGCCAGCAGTCCAGATCAGGGGTCCTATGGCTACACCTTC.

This chain uses TRBV10-3 with TRBJ1-2; the match to TRBD1 covers 8 bases. CDR1 is ENHRY and CDR2 is SYGVKD in the germline V gene. CDR3 size: 15 residues. Trimming cost V 6 bases and J 0 bases; bases outside gene matches: 6. The CDR3 is CAISPGTGANYGYTF. The CDR3 nucleotides are TGTGCCATCAGCCCCGGGACAGGTGCTAACTATGGCTACACCTTC.

This chain links TRBV2 with TRBJ2-2, with TRBD2 as a possible D gene (5 bases). The CDR3 is 15 residues long. The V end was cut by 5 bases, the J end by 4 bases, with 14 bases between. The V gene's germline CDR1 is SNHLY and CDR2 FYNNEI. The CDR3 sequence is CASSRDIGSTGELFF. The CDR3, as DNA: TGTGCCAGCAGTCGTGACATAGGGAGCACCGGGGAGCTGTTTTTT.

The chain is built from TRBV6-2 or TRBV6-3 and TRBJ1-1, with D perhaps matching TRBD1 (6 bases). Trimming shortened V by 5 bases and J by 3 bases, and 16 bases separated the two germline ends. Germline values: CDR1 MNHEY, CDR2 SVGEGT. The CDR3 is made up of 15 amino acids. In DNA, the CDR3 is TGTGCCAGCAGTCGTGGGACATCAGGGTACACTGAAGCTTTCTTT. Its protein is CASSRGTSGYTEAFF.

The chain couples TRBV18 to TRBJ1-3; 8 positions agree with TRBD1. The J segment lost 2 bases and the V segment lost 1 base, leaving 7 bases of the junction unmatched. Germline CDR1 is KGHSH and CDR2 is LQKENI. This CDR3 comprises 17 residues. The CDR3 bases are TGTGCCAGCTCACCACTCCCCACAGGGGGACCTGGAAACACCATATATTTT. It specifies CASSPLPTGGPGNTIYF.

The rearrangement uses TRBV29-1 and TRBJ2-1, with 12 nucleotides matching TRBD2. The V segment lost 7 bases and the J segment 7 bases; nucleotides outside the gene matches: 11. Germline CDR1 and CDR2: SQVTM and ANQGSEA. This CDR3 is 15 amino acids long. The CDR3 sequence is CSAPGLAGYGNEQFF. The CDR3 DNA is TGCAGCGCCCCGGGACTAGCGGGTTATGGGAATGAGCAGTTCTTC.

V and J are TRBV5-5 and TRBJ2-7; 12 positions agree with TRBD2. V shed 5 bases, J shed 6 bases, and the junction held 6 bases outside the gene matches. The CDR3 length is 14 residues. In germline, CDR1 is SGHKS, CDR2 YYEKEE (reference sequence). DNA of the CDR3: TGTGCCAGCAGACTGACTAGCGGGAGTGGCGAGCAGTACTTC. Amino acids: CASRLTSGSGEQYF.

The chain employs TRBV5-1 and TRBJ1-1; D may be TRBD1 (6 bases). V was clipped by 4 bases and J by 0 bases, with 13 bases between them. The germline gives CDR1 SGHRS, CDR2 YFSETQ. The CDR3 runs 15 residues. DNA for the CDR3: TGCGCCAGCAGCCAAGAAGGGGGTTTGAACACTGAAGCTTTCTTT. This encodes CASSQEGGLNTEAFF.

The chain uses TRBV11-3 and TRBJ2-3, with 9 bases fitting TRBD1. J was trimmed by 1 base and V by 1 base; bases with no gene match: 0. The CDR3 runs 15 residues. The germline CDR1 and CDR2 sequences are SGHNT and YENEEA. The CDR3 nucleotides are TGTGCCAGCAGCTTAGGGGACAGGGGCACAGATACGCAGTATTTT. This encodes CASSLGDRGTDTQYF.

In this sample, this clone turned up many times. This chain uses TRBV18 with TRBJ1-1; D uncertain. Germline V gene lookup returns CDR1 KGHSH and CDR2 LQKENI. CDR3 length equals 12 residues. Trimming stripped 3 bases from V and 5 bases from J, with 7 bases between. CDR3 DNA sequence: TGTGCCAGCTCACCGCAACATACTGAAGCTTTCTTT. It translates to CASSPQHTEAFF.

The chain recombines TRBV30 with TRBJ1-1; D uncertain. In germline, CDR1 is GTSNPN, CDR2 SVGIG (reference sequence). V was clipped by 3 bases and J by 0 bases, with 14 bases between them. CDR3 length: 15 residues. CDR3 sequence: CAWSLPRGMNTEAFF. The CDR3 region has the DNA TGTGCCTGGAGCCTCCCGAGAGGGATGAACACTGAAGCTTTCTTT.

V usage is TRBV7-2 and J usage is TRBJ2-7, with 9 bases lining up with TRBD1. Germline loops: CDR1 SGHTA, CDR2 FQGNSA. V shed 3 bases, J shed 3 bases, and the junction held 6 bases outside the gene matches. The CDR3 runs 15 residues. The CDR3 spells CASSFSPGQGYEQYF. The CDR3 coding sequence is TGTGCCAGCAGCTTCTCCCCGGGACAGGGCTACGAGCAGTACTTC.

The chain uses TRBV27 and TRBJ2-7; TRBD2 aligns across 8 bases. The CDR3 runs to 15 residues. V lost 5 bases, J lost 5 bases, and 11 bases stayed unmatched. Per germline, CDR1 MNHEY and CDR2 SMNVEV (reference sequence). CDR3 residues: CASSPLSGGSHEQYF. In DNA, the CDR3 is TGTGCCAGCAGTCCTCTAAGCGGGGGTTCCCACGAGCAGTACTTC.

This clone was seen only a few times. The DNA of the CDR3 is TGTGCCAGCAGCCAAGTCGGGGGGGCGTTGGGCACTGAAGCTTTCTTT. Protein: CASSQVGGALGTEAFF. This chain connects TRBV3-1 (or the pseudogene TRBV3-2) to TRBJ1-1, with TRBD1 as a possible D gene (6 bases). From germline, CDR1 is LGHDT and CDR2 YNNKEL (reference sequence). V was clipped by 1 base and J by 4 bases, with 16 bases between them. This CDR3 spans 16 amino acids.

This chain joins TRBV9 and TRBJ2-2; D gene unclear. The CDR3 is 15 amino acids. V was pared by 0 bases and J by 5 bases, with 11 bases between. Germline V lookup: CDR1 SGDLS, CDR2 YYNGEE. The CDR3 loop reads CASSVGSSITGELFF. The CDR3 nucleotides read TGTGCCAGCAGCGTAGGTAGTTCTATTACCGGGGAGCTGTTTTTT.

The genes are TRBV28 and TRBJ2-2, with 8 bases that match TRBD1. The length of the CDR3 is 15 residues. After removal of 7 bases from V and 2 bases from J, the junction contained 6 bases not matched to a gene. CDR1 and CDR2 from the germline V gene are MDHEN and SYDVKM. The CDR3 sequence is CASIWDRLNTGELFF. The CDR3 DNA reads as TGTGCCAGCATCTGGGACAGGTTAAACACCGGGGAGCTGTTTTTT.

In nucleotides, the CDR3 is TGTGCCAGCAGCTTAGATCCAGGGGGGAACTATGGCTACACCTTC. It translates to CASSLDPGGNYGYTF. This rearrangement joins TRBV11-2 to TRBJ1-2, with 7 bases lining up with TRBD1. Germline values: CDR1 SGHAT, CDR2 FQNNGV. This CDR3 is 15 amino acids long. With V trimmed by 0 bases and J by 2 bases, 3 bases remained unmatched.

The DNA of the CDR3 is TGCGCCAGCAGCCCCGGGACAGCAAATAACGAGCAGTACTTC. Its translation: CASSPGTANNEQYF. The chain couples TRBV5-1 to TRBJ2-7; TRBD1 matches at 7 bases. CDR1 and CDR2 from the germline V gene are SGHRS and YFSETQ. V gave up 4 bases and J gave up 5 bases; unmatched junction bases: 9. This CDR3 is 14 amino acids long.

This rearrangement joins TRBV6-2 or TRBV6-3 to TRBJ2-7; 12 nucleotides align to TRBD1. V lost 7 bases and J lost 0; bases outside the gene matches: 13. CDR3 length: 18 amino acids. The germline gives CDR1 MNHEY, CDR2 SVGEGT. The CDR3: CASTPRDRGRLSSYEQYF. Written as DNA, the CDR3 is TGTGCCAGCACCCCCCGGGACAGGGGGCGCTTAAGCTCCTACGAGCAGTACTTC.

The J gene is TRBJ1-6, the V gene TRBV5-1; 11 bases map to TRBD1. This CDR3 region has 16 residues. The germline V gene has CDR1 SGHRS and CDR2 YFSETQ. V lost 0 bases, J lost 6 bases, and 2 bases stayed unmatched. The CDR3, as DNA: TGCGCCAGCAGCTTGGAGGGACAGGGGGGTAATTCACCCCTCCACTTT. It encodes CASSLEGQGGNSPLHF.

The chain joins TRBV19 to TRBJ1-5, with 9 bases identical to TRBD1. The CDR3 sequence is 16 residues long. J lost 0 bases, V lost 1 base, and 1 base had no gene match. CDR1 is LNHDA and CDR2 is SQIVND in the germline V gene (reference sequence). The CDR3 protein is CASSIAGQGSNQPQHF. The CDR3 DNA reads as TGTGCCAGTAGTATAGCGGGACAGGGTAGCAATCAGCCCCAGCATTTT.

This chain uses TRBV19 with TRBJ2-7; 10 bases are shared with TRBD1. The V gene end was trimmed by 0 bases and the J gene end by 8 bases; junction bases not matched to a gene: 7. Germline V CDR1 and CDR2: LNHDA, SQIVND (reference sequence). This CDR3 is 15 amino acids long. Here the CDR3 reads CASSIDVTGGAQQYF. The CDR3 nucleotides read TGTGCCAGTAGTATAGATGTGACAGGGGGCGCACAGCAGTACTTC.

DNA for the CDR3: TGTGCCAGCAGGGGGGGACAGCCCTACGAGCAGTACTTC. Its translation is CASRGGQPYEQYF. This chain joins TRBV2 and TRBJ2-7; possible D gene TRBD1, 7 bases. Germline CDR1 is SNHLY and CDR2 is FYNNEI. Deletions cut 6 bases from V and 2 bases from J, with 11 bases between. CDR3 length: 13 residues. The whole variable domain, filled in from reference TRBV2 and TRBJ2-7, reads EPEVTQTPSHQVTQMGQEVILRCVPISNHLYFYWYRQILGQKVEFLVSFYNNEISEKSEIFDDQFSVERPDGSNFTLKIRSTKLEDSAMYFCASRGGQPYEQYFGPGTRLTVT.